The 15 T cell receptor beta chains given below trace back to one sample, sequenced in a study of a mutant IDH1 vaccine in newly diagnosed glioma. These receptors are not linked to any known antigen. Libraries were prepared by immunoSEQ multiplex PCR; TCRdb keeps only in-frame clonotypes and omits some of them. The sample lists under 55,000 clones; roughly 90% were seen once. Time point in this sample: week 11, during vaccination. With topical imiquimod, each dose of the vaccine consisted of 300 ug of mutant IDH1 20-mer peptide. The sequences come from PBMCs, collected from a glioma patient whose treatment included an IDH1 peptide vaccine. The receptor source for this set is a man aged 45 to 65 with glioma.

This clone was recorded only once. Here the CDR3 DNA reads TGCGCCAGCAGTTATGACAGGGGAAGGGTAGATGGCTACACCTTC. Its protein product is CASSYDRGRVDGYTF. The chain is built from TRBV10-2 and TRBJ1-2, with 8 bases that match TRBD1. The V and J ends lost 5 bases and 6 bases, in that order; junction bases with no gene match: 11. This CDR3 is 15 amino acids long. Germline CDR1 and CDR2: WSHSY and SAAADI.

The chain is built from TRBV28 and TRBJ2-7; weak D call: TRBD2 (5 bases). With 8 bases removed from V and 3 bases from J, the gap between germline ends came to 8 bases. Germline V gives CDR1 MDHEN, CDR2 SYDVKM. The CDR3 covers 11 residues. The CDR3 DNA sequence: TGTGCCAGCCGAGACTACTACGAGCAGTACTTC. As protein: CASRDYYEQYF.

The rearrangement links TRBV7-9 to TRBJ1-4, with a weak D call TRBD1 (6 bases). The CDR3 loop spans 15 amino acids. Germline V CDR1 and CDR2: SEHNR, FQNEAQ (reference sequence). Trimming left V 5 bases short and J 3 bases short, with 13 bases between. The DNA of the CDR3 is TGTGCCAGCAGCCCCGGACAGTCTGCTAATGAAAAACTGTTTTTT. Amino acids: CASSPGQSANEKLFF.

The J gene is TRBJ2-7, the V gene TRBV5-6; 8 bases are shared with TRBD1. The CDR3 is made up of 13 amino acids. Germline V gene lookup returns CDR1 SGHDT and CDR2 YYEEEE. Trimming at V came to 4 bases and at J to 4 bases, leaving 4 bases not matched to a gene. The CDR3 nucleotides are TGTGCCAGCAGCCAGGACAGGGCTTACGAGCAGTACTTC. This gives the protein CASSQDRAYEQYF. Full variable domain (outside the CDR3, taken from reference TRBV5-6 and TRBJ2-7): DAGVTQSPTHLIKTRGQQVTLRCSPKSGHDTVSWYQQALGQGPQFIFQYYEEEERQRGNFPDRFSGHQFPNYSSELNVNALLLGDSALYLCASSQDRAYEQYFGPGTRLTVT.

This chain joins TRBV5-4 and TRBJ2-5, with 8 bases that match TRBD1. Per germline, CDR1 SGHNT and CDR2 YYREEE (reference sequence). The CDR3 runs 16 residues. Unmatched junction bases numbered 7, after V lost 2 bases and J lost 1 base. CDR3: CASSFPAGQGQETQYF. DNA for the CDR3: TGTGCCAGCAGCTTTCCCGCTGGACAGGGCCAAGAGACCCAGTACTTC.

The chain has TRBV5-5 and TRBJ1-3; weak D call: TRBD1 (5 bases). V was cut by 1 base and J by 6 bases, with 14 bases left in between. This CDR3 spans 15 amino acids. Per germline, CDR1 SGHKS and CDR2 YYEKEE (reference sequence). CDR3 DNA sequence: TGTGCCAGCAGCTTGTCCGGGGCCGAAGAAAACACCATATATTTT. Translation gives CASSLSGAEENTIYF.

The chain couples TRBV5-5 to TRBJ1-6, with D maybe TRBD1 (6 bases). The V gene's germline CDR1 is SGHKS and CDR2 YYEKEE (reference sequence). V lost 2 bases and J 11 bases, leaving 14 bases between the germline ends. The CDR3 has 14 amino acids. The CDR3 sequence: CASSFQQGIPPLHF. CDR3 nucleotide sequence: TGTGCCAGCAGCTTCCAACAGGGTATACCACCCCTCCACTTT.

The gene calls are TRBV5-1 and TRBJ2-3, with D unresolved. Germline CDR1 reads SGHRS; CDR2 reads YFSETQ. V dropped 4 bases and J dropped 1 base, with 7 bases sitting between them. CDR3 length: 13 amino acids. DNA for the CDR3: TGCGCCAGCAGCCAAGGTGGCACAGATACGCAGTATTTT. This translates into CASSQGGTDTQYF.

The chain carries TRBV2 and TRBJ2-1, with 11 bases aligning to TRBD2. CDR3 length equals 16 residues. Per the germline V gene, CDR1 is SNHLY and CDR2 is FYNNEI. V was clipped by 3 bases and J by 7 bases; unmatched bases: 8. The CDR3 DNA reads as TGTGCCAGCAGTGAGAGGATAGCGGGGGGGTTAAATGAGCAGTTCTTC. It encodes CASSERIAGGLNEQFF. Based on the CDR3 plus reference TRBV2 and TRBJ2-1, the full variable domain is EPEVTQTPSHQVTQMGQEVILRCVPISNHLYFYWYRQILGQKVEFLVSFYNNEISEKSEIFDDQFSVERPDGSNFTLKIRSTKLEDSAMYFCASSERIAGGLNEQFFGPGTRLTVL.

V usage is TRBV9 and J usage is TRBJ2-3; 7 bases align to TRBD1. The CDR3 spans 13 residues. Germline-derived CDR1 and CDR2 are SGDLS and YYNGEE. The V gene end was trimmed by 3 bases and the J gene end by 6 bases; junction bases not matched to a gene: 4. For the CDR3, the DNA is TGTGCCAGCAGCGCTGACAGGGCTGATACGCAGTATTTT. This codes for CASSADRADTQYF.

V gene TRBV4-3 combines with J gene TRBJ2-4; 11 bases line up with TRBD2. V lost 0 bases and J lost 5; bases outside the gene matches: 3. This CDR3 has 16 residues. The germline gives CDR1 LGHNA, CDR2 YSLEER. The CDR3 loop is CASSQDPGLAENIQYF. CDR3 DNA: TGCGCCAGCAGCCAAGACCCGGGACTAGCGGAAAACATTCAGTACTTC.

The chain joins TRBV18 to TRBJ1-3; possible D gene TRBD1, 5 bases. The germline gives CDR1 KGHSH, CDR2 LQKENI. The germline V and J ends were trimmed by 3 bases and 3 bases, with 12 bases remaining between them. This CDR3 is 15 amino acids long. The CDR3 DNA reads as TGTGCCAGCTCACCTAGGTTGCAGGGTGGAAACACCATATATTTT. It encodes CASSPRLQGGNTIYF.

The chain's CDR3 is CASSTQTSTDTQYF. In DNA, the CDR3 is TGCGCCAGCAGCACTCAAACTAGCACAGATACGCAGTATTTT. This chain connects TRBV5-1 to TRBJ2-3; no clear D. V lost 4 bases, J lost 0 bases, and 9 bases lay in between. CDR1 and CDR2 from the germline V gene are SGHRS and YFSETQ. This CDR3 has 14 residues.

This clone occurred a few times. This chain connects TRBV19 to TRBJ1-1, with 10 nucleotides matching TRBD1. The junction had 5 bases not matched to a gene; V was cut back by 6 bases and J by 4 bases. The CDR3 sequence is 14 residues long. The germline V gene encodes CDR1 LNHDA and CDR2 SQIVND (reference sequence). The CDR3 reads CASRSRTGGTEAFF. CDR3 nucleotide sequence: TGTGCCAGTAGATCTAGGACAGGGGGCACTGAAGCTTTCTTT.

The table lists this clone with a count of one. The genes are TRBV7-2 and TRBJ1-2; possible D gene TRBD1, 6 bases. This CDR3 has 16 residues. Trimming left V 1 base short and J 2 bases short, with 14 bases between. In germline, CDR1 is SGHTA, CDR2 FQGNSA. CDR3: CASSLERGAYNYGYTF. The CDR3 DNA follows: TGTGCCAGCAGCTTAGAGCGGGGGGCATACAACTATGGCTACACCTTC.